The TCR beta chain under discussion was sequenced for a study of cytomegalovirus exposure and HLA in healthy donors. Turning to the study itself: Among the roughly 400 genotyped donors, approximately 81% were placed in the Caucasian-associated ancestry cluster. Findings and limits, study-wide: The study reported that TCR beta sequences accurately predicted HLA-A and HLA-B alleles in most subjects. In all likelihood, a cluster of highly shared sequence variants was a sequencing artifact. The only immune exposure information that was available was CMV serostatus.

This clone was detected only once. The antigen is undetermined. 60 Vbeta and 13 Jbeta primers were used in PCR. Sequencing was performed with immunoSEQ multiplex PCR; in TCRdb, only in-frame clones are kept and a portion is missing. The sample lists some 150,000 clones, nearly 80% occurring once. The germline CDR1 and CDR2 sequences are SGHNT and YYREEE (reference sequence). The ends lost 4 bases at V and 2 bases at J; junction bases unmatched: 3. The CDR3 covers 16 residues. This chain uses TRBV5-4 with TRBJ2-1; 13 nucleotides align to TRBD2. The specimen was PBMCs. This TCR came from a man aged 40-49 years in good health and CMV-seropositive. The DNA for the CDR3 is TGTGCCAGCAGCCAGGGGACTAGCGGGGCCTACAATGAGCAGTTCTTC. This sequence encodes CASSQGTSGAYNEQFF.